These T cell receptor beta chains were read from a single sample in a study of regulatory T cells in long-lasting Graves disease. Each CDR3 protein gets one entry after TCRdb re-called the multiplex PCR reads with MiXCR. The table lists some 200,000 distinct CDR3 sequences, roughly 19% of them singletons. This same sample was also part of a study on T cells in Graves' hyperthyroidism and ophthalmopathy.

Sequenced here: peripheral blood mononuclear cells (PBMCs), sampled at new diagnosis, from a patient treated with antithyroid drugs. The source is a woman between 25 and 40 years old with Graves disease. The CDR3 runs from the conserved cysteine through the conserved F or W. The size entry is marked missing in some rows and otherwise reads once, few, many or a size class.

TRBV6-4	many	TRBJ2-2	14	CASSAQPNTGELFF
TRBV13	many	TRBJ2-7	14	CASSLDRGVYEQYF
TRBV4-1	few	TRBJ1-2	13	CASRQGSEGGYTF
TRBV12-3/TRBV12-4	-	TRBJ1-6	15	CASGRQGSGGSPLHF
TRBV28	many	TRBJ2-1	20	CASSLWPGTGGPSSYNEQFF
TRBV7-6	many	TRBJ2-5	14	CASSPLTAQETQYF
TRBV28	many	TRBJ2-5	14	CASSFGGDRETQYF
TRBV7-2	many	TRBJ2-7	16	CASSWGVGIITYEQYF
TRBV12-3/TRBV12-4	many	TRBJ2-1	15	CASSLEGRPHNEQFF
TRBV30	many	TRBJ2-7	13	CAWRLGQGYEQYF
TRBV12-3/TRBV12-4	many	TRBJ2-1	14	CASKAGSHDNEQFF
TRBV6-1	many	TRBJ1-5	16	CASSEKFGYSNQPQHF
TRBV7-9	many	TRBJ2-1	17	CASSSKTRERSYNEQFF
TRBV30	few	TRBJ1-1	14	CAWAQDVMGTEAFF
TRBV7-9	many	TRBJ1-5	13	CASSPGTHQPQHF
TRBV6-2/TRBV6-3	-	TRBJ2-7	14	CASHGQSARYEQYF
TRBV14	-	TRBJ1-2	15	CASSQDWRLGYGYTF
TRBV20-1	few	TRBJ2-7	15	CSARVLRESSYEQYF
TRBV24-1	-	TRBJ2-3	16	CATSSGLAGGGDTQYF
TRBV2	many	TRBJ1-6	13	CASSEAGPGKIHF
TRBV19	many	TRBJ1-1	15	CASIPGGGPRTEAFF
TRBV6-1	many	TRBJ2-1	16	CASAYGGTSGSHEQFF
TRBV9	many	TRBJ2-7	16	CASSPPFGALSYEQYF
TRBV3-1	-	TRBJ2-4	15	CASSRGTSGGNIQYF
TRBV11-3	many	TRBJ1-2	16	CASSRPDGATGDGYTF
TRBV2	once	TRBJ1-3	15	CASSEDRSSGNTIYF
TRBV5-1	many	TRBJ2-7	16	CASSFSPGQGPYEQYF
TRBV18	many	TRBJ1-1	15	CASSPTGAGNTEAFF
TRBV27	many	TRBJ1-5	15	CASSKLSGQNQPQHF
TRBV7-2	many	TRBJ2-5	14	CASSLELLRETQYF
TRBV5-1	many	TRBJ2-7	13	CASSLVGPPEQYF
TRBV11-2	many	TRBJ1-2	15	CASSLDLGHLYGYTF
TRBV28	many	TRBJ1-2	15	CASSLAPGVNYGYTF
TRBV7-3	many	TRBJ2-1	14	CASSFLGGINEQFF